Each of the 21 T cell receptor beta chains below was sequenced from the same sample in a study of CD8 T cells in Susac syndrome. The RNA, about 0.45 to 1 ug, was put through reverse transcription using random hexamers. MiXCR was run by TCRdb on the immunoSEQ multiplex PCR reads, yielding one entry per CDR3 protein. The table has approximately 150,000 distinct CDR3 sequences, roughly 94% seen once. The sample consisted of CD4+ T cells from PBMCs. The origin of the receptors is a human donor in good health.

The rearrangement uses TRBV18 and TRBJ2-4, with D possibly being TRBD1 (7 bases). Germline V gives CDR1 KGHSH, CDR2 LQKENI. CDR3 size: 14 residues. V lost 2 bases and J lost 7, with 12 bases in between. The chain's CDR3 is CASSPIQGGNIQYF. The CDR3 DNA follows: TGTGCCAGCTCACCAATCCAGGGGGGCAACATTCAGTACTTC.

In nucleotides, the CDR3 is TGTGCCAGCAGCTTACGACAGTTTAACTATGGCTACACCTTC. Amino acids: CASSLRQFNYGYTF. The chain couples TRBV13 to TRBJ1-2; possible D gene TRBD1, 5 bases. The CDR3 runs to 14 residues. The V gene's germline CDR1 is PRHDT and CDR2 FYEKMQ (reference sequence). Trimming shortened V by 2 bases and J by 1 base, and 8 bases separated the two germline ends. The entire variable domain, with the rest obtained from reference TRBV13 and TRBJ1-2, is as follows: AAGVIQSPRHLIKEKRETATLKCYPIPRHDTVYWYQQGPGQDPQFLISFYEKMQSDKGSIPDRFSAQQFSDYHSELNMSSLELGDSALYFCASSLRQFNYGYTFGSGTRLTVV.

This sequence joins TRBV7-2 and TRBJ2-2; D uncertain. This CDR3 comprises 14 residues. Germline assignment: CDR1 SGHTA and CDR2 FQGNSA. V was cut by 2 bases and J by 3 bases, with 7 bases left in between. CDR3 protein: CASSLLVHTGELFF. CDR3 sequence (DNA): TGTGCCAGCAGCTTACTAGTCCACACCGGGGAGCTGTTTTTT.

This chain joins TRBV30 and TRBJ1-2; a weak D match, TRBD1 (5 bases). The CDR3 has 11 residues. The germline V and J ends were trimmed by 4 bases and 2 bases, with 5 bases remaining between them. CDR1 and CDR2 from the germline V gene are GTSNPN and SVGIG (reference sequence). The CDR3 DNA follows: TGTGCCTGGACAGGGAACTATGGCTACACCTTC. Encoded protein: CAWTGNYGYTF.

The chain couples TRBV2 to TRBJ2-2; no clear D gene. Looked up from germline, CDR1 is SNHLY and CDR2 is FYNNEI. V dropped 3 bases and J dropped 6 bases, with 8 bases sitting between them. The CDR3 covers 13 residues. The CDR3 bases are TGTGCCAGCAGTGAGTCACGCTCCGGGGAGCTGTTTTTT. It codes for CASSESRSGELFF.

This chain uses TRBV7-9 with TRBJ2-2, with D possibly being TRBD1 (6 bases). CDR3 length: 16 residues. The germline V gene has CDR1 SEHNR and CDR2 FQNEAQ (reference sequence). The V end was cut by 2 bases, the J end by 3 bases, with 13 bases between. Here the CDR3 reads CASSLYGQFHTGELFF. The DNA for the CDR3 is TGTGCCAGCAGCTTATATGGACAGTTTCACACCGGGGAGCTGTTTTTT. Complete variable domain (other parts from reference TRBV7-9 and TRBJ2-2): DTGVSQNPRHKITKRGQNVTFRCDPISEHNRLYWYRQTLGQGPEFLTYFQNEAQLEKSRLLSDRFSAERPKGSFSTLEIQRTEQGDSAMYLCASSLYGQFHTGELFFGEGSRLTVL.

The chain employs TRBV20-1 and TRBJ1-5, with 9 bases that match TRBD1. The V gene's germline CDR1 is DFQATT and CDR2 SNEGSKA (reference sequence). This CDR3 spans 15 amino acids. CDR3 in amino acids: CSFALQGASNQPQHF. CDR3 in DNA: TGCAGCTTTGCTTTACAGGGGGCTAGCAATCAGCCCCAGCATTTT.

The chain combines TRBV12-3 or TRBV12-4 with TRBJ2-5; 7 bases map to TRBD2. After removal of 4 bases from V and 5 bases from J, the junction contained 22 bases not matched to a gene. This CDR3 is 19 amino acids long. The CDR3 protein is CASSSTSLVAGSITETQYF. CDR3 nucleotide sequence: TGTGCCAGCAGTTCGACTAGCCTAGTAGCGGGCTCCATCACGGAGACCCAGTACTTC.

The rearrangement links TRBV12-5 to TRBJ1-1; D is ambiguous. The CDR3 totals 12 residues. CDR1 and CDR2 from the germline V gene are LGHNT and FRNRAP. Trimming left V 7 bases short and J 1 base short, with 7 bases between. The CDR3 sequence: CASAWENTEAFF. The DNA of the CDR3 is TGTGCTAGTGCCTGGGAGAACACTGAAGCTTTCTTT.

This chain uses TRBV4-2 with TRBJ2-5; tentatively, D is TRBD2 (6 bases). V was shortened by 1 base and J by 5 bases, with 8 bases between the two germline ends. The V gene's germline CDR1 is LGHNA and CDR2 YNFKEQ. This CDR3 has 13 amino acids. For the CDR3, the DNA is TGTGCCAGCAGCCAAGGCGGGATCGAGACCCAGTACTTC. Residues: CASSQGGIETQYF.

The chain carries TRBV5-1 and TRBJ1-5; D is ambiguous. CDR1 is SGHRS, CDR2 YFSETQ, per germline. There are 14 residues in the CDR3. Trimming took 2 bases from V and 3 from J, leaving 9 bases between them. The CDR3 sequence: CASSLNSDNQPQHF. DNA of the CDR3: TGCGCCAGCAGCTTAAACAGTGACAATCAGCCCCAGCATTTT.

This clonotype appeared once. The chain carries TRBV27 and TRBJ1-2; D call uncertain. The CDR3 runs to 12 residues. Germline loops: CDR1 MNHEY, CDR2 SMNVEV (reference sequence). Between the trimmed V and J ends, which lost 8 bases and 2 bases, there was a span of 9 bases. CDR3 coding DNA: TGTGCCAGCCGGCGGCAAAACTATGGCTACACCTTC. It codes for CASRRQNYGYTF.

The chain combines TRBV19 with TRBJ2-7, with 7 nucleotides matching TRBD2. There are 15 residues in the CDR3. The V gene's germline CDR1 is LNHDA and CDR2 SQIVND (reference sequence). V gave up 10 bases and J gave up 0 bases; unmatched junction bases: 12. The CDR3 nucleotides read TGTGCCATCGACGTTTTCGGGAGGAGCTCCTACGAGCAGTACTTC. Protein: CAIDVFGRSSYEQYF.

This chain joins TRBV30 and TRBJ1-2; D ambiguous. Deletions cut 0 bases from V and 5 bases from J, with 13 bases between. The CDR3 spans 14 residues. CDR1 and CDR2 from the germline V gene are GTSNPN and SVGIG (reference sequence). CDR3 in amino acids: CAWSVRTAGYGYTF. The CDR3, as DNA: TGTGCCTGGAGTGTAAGGACGGCGGGTTATGGCTACACCTTC.

The V gene is TRBV3-1, the J gene TRBJ2-7; D is ambiguous. Germline V lookup: CDR1 LGHDT, CDR2 YNNKEL (reference sequence). This CDR3 comprises 12 residues. Trimming pared 0 bases from V and 1 base from J, leaving 1 base between. CDR3 loop: CASSQDSYEQYF. CDR3 in DNA: TGTGCCAGCAGCCAAGATTCCTACGAGCAGTACTTC.

The chain employs TRBV7-2 and TRBJ2-7, with TRBD2 identical over 9 bases. V shed 6 bases, J shed 4 bases, and the junction held 7 bases outside the gene matches. The length of the CDR3 is 14 residues. The germline V gene encodes CDR1 SGHTA and CDR2 FQGNSA. CDR3 coding DNA: TGTGCCAGCAGACCTTCTAGCGGGGAATACGAGCAGTACTTC. It encodes CASRPSSGEYEQYF.

The chain carries TRBV19 and TRBJ2-5, with D possibly matching TRBD1 (6 bases). V lost 6 bases and J lost 1, with 12 bases in between. There are 14 residues in the CDR3. Looked up from germline, CDR1 is LNHDA and CDR2 is SQIVND (reference sequence). In DNA, the CDR3 is TGTGCCAGTAGCGCGACAGGAGTCCAAGAGACCCAGTACTTC. It yields the protein CASSATGVQETQYF.

CDR3 sequence: CSANPLAASYNEQFF. The CDR3 nucleotides read TGCAGTGCTAATCCACTAGCGGCCTCCTACAATGAGCAGTTCTTC. The chain carries TRBV20-1 and TRBJ2-1; TRBD2 aligns across 8 bases. Germline V gives CDR1 DFQATT, CDR2 SNEGSKA (reference sequence). The trim removed 4 bases at V and 0 bases at J, leaving 5 bases unmatched. This CDR3 spans 15 amino acids.

DNA of the CDR3: TGTGCCAGTAGTATTAGACACGTCTACAATGAGCAGTTCTTC. This sequence encodes CASSIRHVYNEQFF. The V call is TRBV19, the J call TRBJ2-1; D is unclear. Between the trimmed V and J ends, which lost 3 bases and 3 bases, there was a span of 9 bases. Germline V CDR1 and CDR2: LNHDA, SQIVND (reference sequence). The CDR3 consists of 14 residues.

V gene TRBV27 combines with J gene TRBJ2-1, with 8 bases identical to TRBD1. From germline, CDR1 is MNHEY and CDR2 SMNVEV (reference sequence). The length of the CDR3 is 12 residues. Trimming took 6 bases from V and 9 from J; bases not matched to a gene: 4. CDR3 bases: TGTGCCAGCAGAAGGACAGGGAGTGAGCAGTTCTTC. This sequence encodes CASRRTGSEQFF.

This chain connects TRBV13 to TRBJ2-2, with D uncertain. The V gene lost 8 bases and the J gene lost 2 bases, with 24 bases spanning the gap. Per the germline V gene, CDR1 is PRHDT and CDR2 is FYEKMQ (reference sequence). CDR3 length: 18 amino acids. The CDR3 loop reads CASESRKIRVINTGELFF. The CDR3 region has the DNA TGTGCCAGCGAGAGTCGGAAAATCCGTGTAATTAACACCGGGGAGCTGTTTTTT.